The clone carrying this T cell receptor (beta chain) has a count of ten or more. This CDR3 region has 17 residues. Trimming shortened V by 2 bases and J by 1 base, and 16 bases separated the two germline ends. The sample comes from a study of identical twins. From the 5' RACE reads, TCRdb called clonotypes with MiXCR, one entry per CDR3 protein. This sample has about 240,000 distinct CDR3 sequences, with roughly 10% found just once. The TCR was taken from a man in his fifties in good health. The sample was memory T cells sorted from blood. The gene calls are TRBV12-3 or TRBV12-4 and TRBJ2-3; weak D call: TRBD1 (5 bases). CDR3 nucleotide sequence: TGTGCCAGCAGTTTAAGGCTCGGCACAGGTGGCACAGATACGCAGTATTTT. This encodes CASSLRLGTGGTDTQYF.